The 12 T cell receptor beta chains below all came from one sample that was sequenced in a study of T cell responses to AZD1222 COVID-19 vaccine. Sequenced by immunoSEQ multiplex PCR; TCRdb stores in-frame clones only, minus some. Among 20,000 or so clones, 84% were seen once, and the ten largest hold about 16%. The source material was peripheral blood, sampled 28 days after the second AZD1222 dose. The receptor source for this set is an adult who received the AZD1222 COVID-19 vaccine.

This clone was picked up one time. The rearrangement joins TRBV7-9 to TRBJ2-5; 10 positions match TRBD2. Germline V gives CDR1 SEHNR, CDR2 FQNEAQ (reference sequence). The ends lost 2 bases at V and 5 bases at J; junction bases unmatched: 5. The CDR3 has 15 amino acids. The CDR3 loop is CASSLSPSGSETQYF. The CDR3 nucleotides read TGTGCCAGCAGCTTAAGTCCTAGCGGGAGCGAGACCCAGTACTTC.

This clone was detected only once. The chain recombines TRBV5-1 with TRBJ1-1; D remains ambiguous. Germline V gene sequence: CDR1 SGHRS, CDR2 YFSETQ. Trimming shortened V by 0 bases and J by 1 base, and 13 bases separated the two germline ends. CDR3 size: 16 residues. The CDR3 DNA follows: TGCGCCAGCAGCTTGGCCACAGTGCTCGGGAACACTGAAGCTTTCTTT. Protein product: CASSLATVLGNTEAFF.

V is TRBV7-8 and J is TRBJ1-1; a weak D match, TRBD1 (5 bases). This CDR3 is built from 14 residues. Germline V gene data show CDR1 as SGHVS and CDR2 as FQNEAQ. V lost 1 base to trimming and J lost 0 bases, with 6 bases between them. DNA for the CDR3: TGTGCCAGCAGCTTAGTGACAGTGAACACTGAAGCTTTCTTT. Its translation: CASSLVTVNTEAFF.

The V and J genes are TRBV30 and TRBJ1-5, with D uncertain. This CDR3 has 15 amino acids. V was pared by 0 bases and J by 5 bases, with 14 bases between. Germline V gene lookup returns CDR1 GTSNPN and CDR2 SVGIG (reference sequence). As DNA, the CDR3 is TGTGCCTGGAGTGTAGGAAGGCGGGGTTATCAGCCCCAGCATTTT. Protein sequence: CAWSVGRRGYQPQHF. Full variable domain (rest looked up from reference TRBV30 and TRBJ1-5): SQTIHQWPATLVQPVGSPLSLECTVEGTSNPNLYWYRQAAGRGLQLLFYSVGIGQISSEVPQNLSASRPQDRQFILSSKKLLLSDSGFYLCAWSVGRRGYQPQHFGDGTRLSIL.

The V gene is TRBV3-1 (or the pseudogene TRBV3-2), the J gene TRBJ1-1; D is possibly TRBD1 (6 bases). CDR1 LGHDT and CDR2 YNNKEL come from the germline V gene (reference sequence). V was pared by 0 bases and J by 2 bases, with 10 bases between. CDR3 length: 15 amino acids. The CDR3 DNA follows: TGTGCCAGCAGCCAAGATACAGGGCGCAACACTGAAGCTTTCTTT. As protein: CASSQDTGRNTEAFF.

This clone was counted a few times. The chain is built from TRBV19 and TRBJ2-1; TRBD1 matches at 9 bases. V lost 4 bases to trimming and J lost 5 bases; unmatched junction nucleotides: 9. Germline V gene lookup returns CDR1 LNHDA and CDR2 SQIVND (reference sequence). The CDR3 is 16 amino acids. The DNA for the CDR3 is TGTGCCAGTAGTAGGTCGACAGGGGGGACGAACAATGAGCAGTTCTTC. It specifies CASSRSTGGTNNEQFF.

The V and J genes are TRBV7-2 and TRBJ1-6; D gene uncertain. Germline CDR1 SGHTA, CDR2 FQGNSA. The CDR3 has 13 amino acids. The V gene lost 4 bases and the J gene lost 8 bases, with 9 bases spanning the gap. The CDR3 spells CASSSPPDSPLHF. Written as DNA, the CDR3 is TGTGCCAGCAGCTCGCCACCGGATTCACCCCTCCACTTT.

V is TRBV28 and J is TRBJ1-1, with D possibly matching TRBD1 (5 bases). Trimming cost V 3 bases and J 5 bases, with 13 bases left between them. Germline V gene sequence: CDR1 MDHEN, CDR2 SYDVKM. The CDR3 loop spans 14 amino acids. The CDR3 DNA sequence: TGTGCCAGCAGTTTTTGGGACGGCAGTACTGAAGCTTTCTTT. As protein: CASSFWDGSTEAFF.

This rearrangement joins TRBV19 to TRBJ1-1; perhaps TRBD1 as D (6 bases). Germline-derived CDR1 and CDR2 are LNHDA and SQIVND (reference sequence). Trimming took 6 bases from V and 5 from J, leaving 13 bases between them. This CDR3 is built from 13 residues. CDR3 sequence reads: CASSPRGETEAFF. The CDR3 region has the DNA TGTGCCAGTAGCCCAAGGGGGGAGACTGAAGCTTTCTTT.

V usage is TRBV18 and J usage is TRBJ1-1, with D possibly TRBD1 on 5 matching bases. This CDR3 comprises 15 residues. Trimming stripped 3 bases from V and 1 base from J, with 12 bases between. Per the germline V gene, CDR1 is KGHSH and CDR2 is LQKENI. DNA for the CDR3: TGTGCCAGCTCACCCTGGGACGGGACGAACACTGAAGCTTTCTTT. Translation gives CASSPWDGTNTEAFF.

The V call is TRBV4-1, the J call TRBJ1-3; maybe TRBD1 (5 bases). From germline, CDR1 is MGHRA and CDR2 YSYEKL. The CDR3 spans 16 residues. V was trimmed by 1 base and J by 0 bases, leaving 10 bases between them. CDR3 nucleotide sequence: TGCGCCAGCAGCCAAGGTCGGGGGTACTCTGGAAACACCATATATTTT. This gives the protein CASSQGRGYSGNTIYF.

The chain joins TRBV5-1 to TRBJ2-3; D is perhaps TRBD1 or TRBD2 (5 bases each). V was clipped by 4 bases and J by 0 bases, with 9 bases between them. Germline loops: CDR1 SGHRS, CDR2 YFSETQ. This CDR3 comprises 14 residues. This chain's CDR3 is CASSPWDSTDTQYF. The CDR3 nucleotides read TGCGCCAGCAGCCCATGGGACAGCACAGATACGCAGTATTTT.